This T cell receptor (beta chain) was observed in a study of naive and memory T cell subsets. The beta constant-region primer was an equimolar mix of two oligonucleotides covering TRBC1 and TRBC2. Nested alpha and beta constant-region primers with the SP2 primer drove four PCR rounds on ligated cDNA. TCRdb reprocessed the UMI-ligation and nested PCR reads via MiXCR and lists one record per CDR3 protein. The sample lists over 65,000 distinct CDR3 sequences, roughly 9.2% occurring once. Trimming at V came to 4 bases and at J to 4 bases, leaving 7 bases not matched to a gene. Germline lookup yields CDR1 MDHEN and CDR2 SYDVKM. There are 15 residues in the CDR3.

The chain couples TRBV28 to TRBJ2-3; 8 positions agree with TRBD1. The specimen sequenced was naive CD8+ T cells from blood. The TCR was taken from a human donor in good health. The CDR3 spells CASSSGQVPADTQYF. DNA for the CDR3: TGTGCCAGCAGTTCGGGACAGGTGCCAGCAGATACGCAGTATTTT.